This T cell receptor (beta chain) was captured by sequencing in a study of identifying expanded T cells in peripheral blood (dated by TCRdb to the late 2010s). The study in broad terms: Technical replicates were generated by sequencing separate aliquots of the same genomic DNA pool, with four replicates compared pairwise. General findings and caveats noted by the study authors: About 1.3 differentially abundant clones were flagged by the binomial model between technical replicates, whereas about 15 and 18 were flagged over roughly two weeks and four weeks, respectively. The authors expected biological variance in healthy repertoires might increase further over much longer intervals such as months to years. Across all healthy-donor time intervals, the beta-binomial model significantly cut both the number of clones called differentially abundant and the false-positive rate. For all healthy donors, the variance in clone template counts between roughly two-week samples rose significantly as total template count increased.

During the collection period, no infections or other immune events were recorded for the healthy donors. To calibrate time-dependent variance in a beta-binomial model of T-cell clone differential abundance, blood repertoires from healthy donors were used as a training cohort. The training cohort was composed of around ten healthy donors, 3 female and 7 male. Donor ages ranged from about 25 to 70 years, with an average of around 45 years. Whole blood from each healthy donor was obtained from a commercial supplier and was collected at three time points around 15 days apart. For immunosequencing, genomic DNA was extracted from whole blood that had not been sorted. About this clone: The specificity of this receptor is unknown. Base-call qualities are not available, and no considerably larger clone is one nucleotide away.

The CDR3 measures 16 amino acids from cysteine to phenylalanine. The DNA shown is the 48-base CDR3, in frame from base 1. Trimming at the junction amounts to 4 bases on V and 9 bases on J, and the germline ends lie 22 bases apart. The germline V gene gives CDR1 as MGHRA and CDR2 as YSYEKL. TCRbeta CDR3 regions were profiled with the immunoSEQ Assay using bias-controlled multiplex PCR amplification of genomic DNA. On the authors' methods: The absolute abundance of each unique TCRbeta CDR3 region was quantified after sequences were collapsed and filtered. Two models were used to test differential abundance: a binomial model (Fisher-equivalent) and a beta-binomial model that adds time-dependent variance fitted from healthy donors. Clones with fewer than 5 combined templates were excluded, and clones with Benjamini-Hochberg FDR below 0.01 were called differentially abundant. Beta-binomial variance was modeled as a function of total template count across the two samples using the form v = (b*log(k)+a)^2. Not all clones reach the TCRdb copy of this immuneACCESS table, which keeps in-frame sequences only. Checked studies attribute under half of the gap to unresolved V genes and leave the rest unexplained. The V and J calls and clone size were taken over from that table, and D and trimming were inferred from the DNA. For this sample there are 60,000 to 65,000 clones; over 80% appear just once. The biggest ten clones account for about a fifth of the sample.

The sequence links TRBV4-1 to TRBJ1-5; the D gene is not confidently resolved. Specimen: blood. The clonotype comes from a person aged 18 to 70 in good health. The DNA sequence is given as TGCGCCAGCAGCCGACTGCCTCAAACGGGCCCGATGCCCCAGCATTTT. Protein translation: CASSRLPQTGPMPQHF.